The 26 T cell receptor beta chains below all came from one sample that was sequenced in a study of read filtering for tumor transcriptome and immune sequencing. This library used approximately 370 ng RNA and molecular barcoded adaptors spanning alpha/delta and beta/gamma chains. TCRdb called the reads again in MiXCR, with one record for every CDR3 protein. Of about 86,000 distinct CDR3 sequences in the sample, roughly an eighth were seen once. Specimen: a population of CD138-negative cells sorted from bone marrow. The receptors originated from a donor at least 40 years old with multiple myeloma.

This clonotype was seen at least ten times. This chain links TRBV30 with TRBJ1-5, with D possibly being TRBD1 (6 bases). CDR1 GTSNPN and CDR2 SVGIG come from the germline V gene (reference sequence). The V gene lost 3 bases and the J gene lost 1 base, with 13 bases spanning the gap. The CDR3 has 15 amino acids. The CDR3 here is CAWRRGGGSNQPQHF. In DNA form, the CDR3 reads TGTGCCTGGAGGAGAGGAGGGGGGAGCAATCAGCCCCAGCATTTT.

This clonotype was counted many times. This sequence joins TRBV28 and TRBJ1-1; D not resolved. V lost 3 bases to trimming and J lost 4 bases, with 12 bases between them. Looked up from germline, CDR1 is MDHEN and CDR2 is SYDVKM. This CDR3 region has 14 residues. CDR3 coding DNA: TGTGCCAGCAGTTTGACAAGAAGGAGCACTGAAGCTTTCTTT. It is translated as CASSLTRRSTEAFF.

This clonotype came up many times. The CDR3: CASSLRLQETQYF. Here the CDR3 DNA reads TGTGCCAGCAGTCTGAGGCTTCAAGAGACCCAGTACTTC. J is TRBJ2-5 and V is TRBV6-2 or TRBV6-3; no clear D. The CDR3 spans 13 residues. Germline assignment: CDR1 MNHEY and CDR2 SVGEGT. Trimming pared 5 bases from V and 2 bases from J, leaving 9 bases between.

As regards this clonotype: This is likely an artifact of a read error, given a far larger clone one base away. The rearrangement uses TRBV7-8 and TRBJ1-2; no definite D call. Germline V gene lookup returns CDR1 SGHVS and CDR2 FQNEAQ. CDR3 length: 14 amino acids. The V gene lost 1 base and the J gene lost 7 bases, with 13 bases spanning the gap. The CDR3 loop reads CASSLGGHPFGYTF. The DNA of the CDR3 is TGTGCCAGCAGCTTAGGGGGTCACCCATTTGGCTACACCTTC.

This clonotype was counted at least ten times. CDR3 protein: CASSTTPGNTIYF. DNA for the CDR3: TGTGCCAGCAGCACAACGCCTGGAAACACCATATATTTT. The chain employs TRBV7-2 and TRBJ1-3; D remains unclear. Germline CDR1 SGHTA, CDR2 FQGNSA. The CDR3 covers 13 residues. The ends were cut back, 5 bases at V and 2 bases at J, with 7 bases in the middle.

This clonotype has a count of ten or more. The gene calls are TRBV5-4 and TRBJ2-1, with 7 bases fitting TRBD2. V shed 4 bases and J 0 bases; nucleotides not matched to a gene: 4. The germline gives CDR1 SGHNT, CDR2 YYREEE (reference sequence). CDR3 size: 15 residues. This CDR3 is CASSPSGISYNEQFF. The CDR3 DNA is TGTGCCAGCAGCCCGAGCGGGATCTCCTACAATGAGCAGTTCTTC.

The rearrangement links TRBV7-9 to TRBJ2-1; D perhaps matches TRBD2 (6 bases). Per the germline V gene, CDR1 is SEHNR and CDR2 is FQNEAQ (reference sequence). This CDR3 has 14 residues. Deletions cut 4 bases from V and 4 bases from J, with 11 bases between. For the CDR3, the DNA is TGTGCCAGCAGCTCCGGGACTTTATACAATGAGCAGTTCTTC. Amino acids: CASSSGTLYNEQFF.

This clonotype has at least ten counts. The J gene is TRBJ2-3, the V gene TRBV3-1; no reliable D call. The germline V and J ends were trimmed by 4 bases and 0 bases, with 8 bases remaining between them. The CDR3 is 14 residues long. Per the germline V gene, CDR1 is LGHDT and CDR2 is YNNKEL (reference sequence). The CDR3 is CASSPASSTDTQYF. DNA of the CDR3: TGTGCCAGCAGCCCGGCCTCTAGCACAGATACGCAGTATTTT.

Here the CDR3 reads CASSWLAGYEQFF. Here the CDR3 DNA reads TGTGCCAGCAGTTGGCTAGCGGGGTATGAGCAGTTCTTC. The V and J genes are TRBV12-3 or TRBV12-4 and TRBJ2-1; 9 nucleotides agree with TRBD2. CDR3 size: 13 residues. The V segment lost 4 bases and the J segment 8 bases; nucleotides outside the gene matches: 3.

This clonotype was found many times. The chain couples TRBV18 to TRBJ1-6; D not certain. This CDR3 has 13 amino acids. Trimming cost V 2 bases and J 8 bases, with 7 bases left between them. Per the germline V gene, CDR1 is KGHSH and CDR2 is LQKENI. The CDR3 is CASSPKADSPLHF. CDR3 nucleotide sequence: TGTGCCAGCTCACCAAAGGCTGATTCACCCCTCCACTTT. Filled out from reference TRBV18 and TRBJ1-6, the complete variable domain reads NAGVMQNPRHLVRRRGQEARLRCSPMKGHSHVYWYRQLPEEGLKFMVYLQKENIIDESGMPKERFSAEFPKEGPSILRIQQVVRGDSAAYFCASSPKADSPLHFGNGTRLTVT.

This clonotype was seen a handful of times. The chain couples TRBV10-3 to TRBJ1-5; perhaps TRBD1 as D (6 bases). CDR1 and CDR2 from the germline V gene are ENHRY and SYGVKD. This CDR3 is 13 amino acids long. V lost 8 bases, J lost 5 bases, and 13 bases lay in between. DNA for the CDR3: TGTGCCATCTGCCGGGACACAGATCAGCCCCAGCATTTT. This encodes CAICRDTDQPQHF.

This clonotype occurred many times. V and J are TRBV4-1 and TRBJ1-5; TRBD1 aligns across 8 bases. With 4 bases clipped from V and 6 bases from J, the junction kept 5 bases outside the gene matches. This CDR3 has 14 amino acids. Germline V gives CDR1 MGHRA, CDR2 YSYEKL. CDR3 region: CASSPTGAGQPQHF. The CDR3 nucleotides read TGCGCCAGCAGCCCGACAGGGGCGGGTCAGCCCCAGCATTTT.

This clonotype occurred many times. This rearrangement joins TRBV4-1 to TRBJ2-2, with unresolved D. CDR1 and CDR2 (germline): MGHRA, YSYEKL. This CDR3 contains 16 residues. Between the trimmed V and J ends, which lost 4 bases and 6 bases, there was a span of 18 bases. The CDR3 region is CASSLKYHEEAGELFF. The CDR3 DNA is TGCGCCAGCAGCCTAAAGTATCATGAAGAGGCCGGGGAGCTGTTTTTT.

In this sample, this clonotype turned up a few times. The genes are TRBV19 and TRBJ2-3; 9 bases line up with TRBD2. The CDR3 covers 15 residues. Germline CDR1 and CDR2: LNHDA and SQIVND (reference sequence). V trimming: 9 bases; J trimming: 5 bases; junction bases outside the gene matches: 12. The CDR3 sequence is CASRSLAGALDTQYF. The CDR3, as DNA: TGTGCCAGCCGGAGCTTAGCGGGGGCATTAGATACGCAGTATTTT.

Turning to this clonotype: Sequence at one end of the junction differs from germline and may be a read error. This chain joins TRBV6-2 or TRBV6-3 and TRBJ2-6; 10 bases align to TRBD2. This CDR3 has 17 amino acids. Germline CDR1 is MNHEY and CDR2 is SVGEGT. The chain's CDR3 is CASSMGLANSGAYVLTF. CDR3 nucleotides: TGTGCCAGCAGTATGGGACTAGCGAACTCGGGGGCCTACGTCCTGACTTTC.

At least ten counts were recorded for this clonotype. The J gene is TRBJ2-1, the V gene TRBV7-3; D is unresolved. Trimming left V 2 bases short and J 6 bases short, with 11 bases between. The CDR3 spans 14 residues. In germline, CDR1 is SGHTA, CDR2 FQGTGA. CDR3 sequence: CASSLGSYVNEQFF. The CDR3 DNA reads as TGTGCCAGCAGCTTAGGATCCTATGTCAATGAGCAGTTCTTC.

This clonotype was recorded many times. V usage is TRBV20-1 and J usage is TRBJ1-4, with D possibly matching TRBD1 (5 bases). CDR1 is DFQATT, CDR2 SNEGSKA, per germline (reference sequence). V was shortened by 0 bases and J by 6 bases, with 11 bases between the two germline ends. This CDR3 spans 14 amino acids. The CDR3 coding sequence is TGCAGTGCTAGAGAGGGGCGCGGGGATGAAAAACTGTTTTTT. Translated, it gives CSAREGRGDEKLFF.

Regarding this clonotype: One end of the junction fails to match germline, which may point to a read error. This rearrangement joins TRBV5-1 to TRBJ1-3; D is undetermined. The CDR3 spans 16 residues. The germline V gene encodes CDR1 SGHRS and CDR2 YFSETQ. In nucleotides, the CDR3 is TGCACCAGCAGCTTCAATCCCATAGCCTCTGGAAACACCATATATTTT. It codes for CTSSFNPIASGNTIYF.

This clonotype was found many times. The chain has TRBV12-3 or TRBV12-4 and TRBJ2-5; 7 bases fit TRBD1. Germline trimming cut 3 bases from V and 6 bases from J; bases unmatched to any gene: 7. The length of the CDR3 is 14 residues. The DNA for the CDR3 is TGTGCCAGCAGTTTTCCTCCGGGACAGAAGACCCAGTACTTC. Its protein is CASSFPPGQKTQYF.

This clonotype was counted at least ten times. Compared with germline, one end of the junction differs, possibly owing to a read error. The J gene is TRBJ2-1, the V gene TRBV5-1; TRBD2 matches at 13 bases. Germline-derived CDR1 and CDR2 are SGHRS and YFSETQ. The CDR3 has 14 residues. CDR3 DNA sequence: TGTGCCAGCAGCCTTGGACTAGCGGGAGATGAGCAGTTCTTC. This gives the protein CASSLGLAGDEQFF.

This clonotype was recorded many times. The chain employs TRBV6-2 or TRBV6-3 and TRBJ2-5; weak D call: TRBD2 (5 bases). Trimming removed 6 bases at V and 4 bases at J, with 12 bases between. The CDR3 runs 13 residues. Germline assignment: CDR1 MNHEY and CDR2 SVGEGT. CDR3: CASRPTGIETQYF. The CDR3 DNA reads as TGTGCCAGCAGGCCTACCGGGATAGAGACCCAGTACTTC.

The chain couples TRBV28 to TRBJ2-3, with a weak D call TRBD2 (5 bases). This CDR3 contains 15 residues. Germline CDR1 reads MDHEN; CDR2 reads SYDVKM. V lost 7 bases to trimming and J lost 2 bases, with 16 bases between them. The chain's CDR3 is CASNSGIPHTDTQYF. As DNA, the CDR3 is TGTGCCAGCAACTCGGGAATCCCCCACACAGATACGCAGTATTTT.

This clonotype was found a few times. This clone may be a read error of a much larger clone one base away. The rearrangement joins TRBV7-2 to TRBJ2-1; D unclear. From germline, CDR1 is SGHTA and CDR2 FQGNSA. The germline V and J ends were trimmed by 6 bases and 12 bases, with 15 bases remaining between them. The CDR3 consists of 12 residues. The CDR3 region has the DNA TGTGCCAGCAGACGCGACGGGTATGGGCAGTTCTTC. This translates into CASRRDGYGQFF. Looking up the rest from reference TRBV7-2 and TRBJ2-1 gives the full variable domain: GAGVSQSPSNKVTEKGKDVELRCDPISGHTALYWYRQSLGQGLEFLIYFQGNSAPDKSGLPSDRFSAERTGGSVSTLTIQRTQQEDSAVYLCASRRDGYGQFFGPGTRLTVL.

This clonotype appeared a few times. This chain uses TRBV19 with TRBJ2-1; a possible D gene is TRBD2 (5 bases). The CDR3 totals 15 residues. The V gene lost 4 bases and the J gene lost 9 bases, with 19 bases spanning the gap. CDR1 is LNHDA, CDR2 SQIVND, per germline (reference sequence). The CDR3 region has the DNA TGTGCCAGTAGTAGCCCTCAGGCTAGCAAGTGTGAGCAGTTCTTC. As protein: CASSSPQASKCEQFF.

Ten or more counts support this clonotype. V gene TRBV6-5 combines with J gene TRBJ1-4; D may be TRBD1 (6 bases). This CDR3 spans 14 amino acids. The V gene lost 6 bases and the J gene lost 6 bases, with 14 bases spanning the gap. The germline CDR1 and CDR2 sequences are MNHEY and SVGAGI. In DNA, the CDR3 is TGTGCCAGCAGCCAACTATCAGGGGATGAAAAACTGTTTTTT. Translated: CASSQLSGDEKLFF.

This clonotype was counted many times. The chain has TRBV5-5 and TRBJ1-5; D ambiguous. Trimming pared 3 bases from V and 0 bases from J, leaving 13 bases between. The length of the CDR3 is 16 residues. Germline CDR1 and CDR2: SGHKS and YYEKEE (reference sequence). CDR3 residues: CASSSSEPYSNQPQHF. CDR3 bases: TGTGCCAGCAGCTCCAGTGAACCCTATAGCAATCAGCCCCAGCATTTT. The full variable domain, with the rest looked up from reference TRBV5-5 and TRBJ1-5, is DAGVTQSPTHLIKTRGQQVTLRCSPISGHKSVSWYQQVLGQGPQFIFQYYEKEERGRGNFPDRFSARQFPNYSSELNVNALLLGDSALYLCASSSSEPYSNQPQHFGDGTRLSIL.